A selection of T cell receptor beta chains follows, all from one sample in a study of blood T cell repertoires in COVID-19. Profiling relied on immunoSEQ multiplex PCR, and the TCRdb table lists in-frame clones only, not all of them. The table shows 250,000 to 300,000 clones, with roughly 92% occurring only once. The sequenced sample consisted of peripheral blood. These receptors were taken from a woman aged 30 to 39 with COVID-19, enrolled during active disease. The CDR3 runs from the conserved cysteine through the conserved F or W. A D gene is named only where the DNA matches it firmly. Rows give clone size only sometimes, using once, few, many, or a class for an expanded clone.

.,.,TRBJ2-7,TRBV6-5,TGTGCCAGCAGGATGGACAGCACCTACGAGCAGTACTTC,CASRMDSTYEQYF
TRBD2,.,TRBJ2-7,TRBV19,TGTGCCAGTAGACCTAGCGGGAGGGCGCCATACGAGCAGTACTTC,CASRPSGRAPYEQYF
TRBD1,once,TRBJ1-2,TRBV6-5,TGTGCCAGCAGGTCTCGGACAGGGAACGTCTATGGCTACACCTTC,CASRSRTGNVYGYTF
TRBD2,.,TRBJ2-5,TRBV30,TGTGCCTGGAGTGGACTAGCGGCGACCCAGTACTTC,CAWSGLAATQYF
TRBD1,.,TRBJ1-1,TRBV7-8,TGTGCCAGCAGCTTTGGGACAGTTGCGAACACTGAAGCTTTCTTT,CASSFGTVANTEAFF
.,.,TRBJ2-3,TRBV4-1,TGCGCCAGCAGCCAAGTTGGGTGGGAGGATCGGGGAATCACAGATACGCAGTATTTT,CASSQVGWEDRGITDTQYF
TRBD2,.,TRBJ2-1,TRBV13,TGTGCCAGCAGCCCCGAGGGACTAGCGGGAATAAATGAGCAGTTCTTC,CASSPEGLAGINEQFF
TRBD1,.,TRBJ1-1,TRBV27,TGTGCCAGCAGTTTGAGGCAGGGGGCTCGGGCTTTCTTT,CASSLRQGARAFF
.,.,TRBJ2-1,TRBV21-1,TGTGCCAGCAGCAAAAGGACAGGGAACGAGCAGTTCTTC,CASSKRTGNEQFF
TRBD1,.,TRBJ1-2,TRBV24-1,TGTGCCACCAGTGGGGGGACAGTACCCTATGGCTACACCTTC,CATSGGTVPYGYTF
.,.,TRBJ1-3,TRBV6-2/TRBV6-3,TGTGCCAGCAGTTCCCGCTCTGGAAACACCATATATTTT,CASSSRSGNTIYF
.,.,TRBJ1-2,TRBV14,TGTGCCAGCAGCCCACTCGAGGCTAACTATGGCTACACCTTC,CASSPLEANYGYTF
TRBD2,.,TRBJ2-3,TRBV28,TGTGCCAGCAGCTGGGGGACTAGCGGGAGGCCAGATACGCAGTATTTT,CASSWGTSGRPDTQYF
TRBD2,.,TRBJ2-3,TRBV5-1,TGCGCCAGCAGCCGGACTAGCGGGAAAGGGACAGATACGCAGTATTTT,CASSRTSGKGTDTQYF
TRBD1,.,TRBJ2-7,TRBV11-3,TGTGCCAGCAGCTTGACAGGGTTCCACGAGCAGTACTTC,CASSLTGFHEQYF